The 16 T cell receptor beta chains below all came from one sample that was sequenced in a study of neurological immune-mediated disorders. MiXCR, applied by TCRdb to the 5' RACE reads, yields one record per CDR3 protein. The sample lists some 83,000 distinct CDR3 sequences; 2% to 3% were seen once. The sequenced sample consisted of PBMCs. These receptors were collected from a woman in her twenties or thirties with multiple sclerosis.

This clonotype was seen at least ten times. The CDR3 region has the DNA TGTGCCAGCGTACAGGGGAACACTGAAGCTTTCTTT. Residues: CASVQGNTEAFF. V usage is TRBV25-1 and J usage is TRBJ1-1; the D gene is possibly TRBD1 (6 bases). V was trimmed by 8 bases and J by 1 base, leaving 8 bases between them. CDR1 is MGHDK and CDR2 is SYGVNS in the germline V gene. This CDR3 spans 12 amino acids.

This clonotype appeared many times. The chain uses TRBV29-1 and TRBJ2-7; 10 nucleotides line up with TRBD1. This CDR3 has 13 residues. Per germline, CDR1 SQVTM and CDR2 ANQGSEA. The trim removed 7 bases at V and 6 bases at J, leaving 9 bases unmatched. The DNA of the CDR3 is TGCAGCGGAGGGACAGGGGATAGTAGCGAGCAGTACTTC. Its translation is CSGGTGDSSEQYF.

Many counts were recorded for this clonotype. The chain is built from TRBV25-1 and TRBJ2-1, with TRBD2 matching 7 bases. CDR1 and CDR2 from the germline V gene are MGHDK and SYGVNS. CDR3 length: 16 amino acids. J was trimmed by 2 bases and V by 2 bases; bases with no gene match: 6. The CDR3 region has the DNA TGTGCCAGCAGTGAAGGGGTGGGAGGGCCCTACAATGAGCAGTTCTTC. Translating it yields CASSEGVGGPYNEQFF. Together with reference TRBV25-1 and TRBJ2-1, the CDR3 gives the full variable domain: EADIYQTPRYLVIGTGKKITLECSQTMGHDKMYWYQQDPGMELHLIHYSYGVNSTEKGDLSSESTVSRIRTEHFPLTLESARPSHTSQYLCASSEGVGGPYNEQFFGPGTRLTVL.

This clonotype was recorded at least ten times. The rearrangement joins TRBV7-3 to TRBJ2-1, with 8 bases lining up with TRBD1. CDR1 and CDR2 (germline): SGHTA, FQGTGA. Unmatched junction bases numbered 8, after V lost 2 bases and J lost 5 bases. The CDR3 extends over 16 amino acids. The CDR3 sequence is CASSLGITGGHNEQFF. The CDR3 nucleotides read TGTGCCAGCAGCTTAGGCATAACAGGGGGGCACAATGAGCAGTTCTTC.

This clonotype was detected ten times or more. The chain has TRBV6-1 and TRBJ2-3, with D unresolved. Germline V gene data show CDR1 as MNHNS and CDR2 as SASEGT. V gave up 6 bases and J gave up 0 bases, with 7 bases separating them. The CDR3 has 13 amino acids. The CDR3 DNA reads TGTGCCAGCAGGGGTGGGAGCACAGATACGCAGTATTTT. This encodes CASRGGSTDTQYF.

This rearrangement joins TRBV7-2 to TRBJ2-7, with 10 bases lining up with TRBD2. Germline V lookup: CDR1 SGHTA, CDR2 FQGNSA. The V and J ends lost 5 bases and 3 bases, in that order; junction bases with no gene match: 7. This CDR3 contains 15 residues. DNA for the CDR3: TGTGCCAGCAGCGCCCTAGCGGGAGATCTCTACGAGCAGTACTTC. The encoded protein is CASSALAGDLYEQYF.

At least ten counts were recorded for this clonotype. This chain connects TRBV18 to TRBJ1-2; a possible D gene is TRBD1 (5 bases). Germline V lookup: CDR1 KGHSH, CDR2 LQKENI. The CDR3 is 15 residues long. Trimming cost V 3 bases and J 2 bases, with 13 bases left between them. This chain's CDR3 is CASSPSGTLNYGYTF. The CDR3 bases are TGTGCCAGCTCACCCTCCGGGACGTTGAACTATGGCTACACCTTC. Full variable domain (rest looked up from reference TRBV18 and TRBJ1-2): NAGVMQNPRHLVRRRGQEARLRCSPMKGHSHVYWYRQLPEEGLKFMVYLQKENIIDESGMPKERFSAEFPKEGPSILRIQQVVRGDSAAYFCASSPSGTLNYGYTFGSGTRLTVV.

This clonotype was observed at least ten times. This chain uses TRBV6-5 with TRBJ2-7, with TRBD2 matching over 9 bases. Germline loops: CDR1 MNHEY, CDR2 SVGAGI. CDR3 length equals 14 residues. V shed 5 bases, J shed 0 bases, and the junction held 2 bases outside the gene matches. CDR3 amino acids: CASSRTSDSYEQYF. As DNA, the CDR3 is TGTGCCAGCAGTCGGACTAGCGACTCCTACGAGCAGTACTTC.

This clonotype appeared many times. The genes are TRBV20-1 and TRBJ2-5, with D perhaps matching TRBD1 (7 bases). This CDR3 is 17 amino acids long. Germline V gene sequence: CDR1 DFQATT, CDR2 SNEGSKA (reference sequence). V was shortened by 1 base and J by 2 bases, with 20 bases between the two germline ends. This CDR3 reads CSARAGRWRGPQETQYF. The CDR3, as DNA: TGCAGTGCTAGAGCCGGTAGATGGAGGGGGCCTCAAGAGACCCAGTACTTC.

This clonotype was seen repeatedly, ten times or more. J is TRBJ1-2 and V is TRBV19; D not certain. Germline CDR1 is LNHDA and CDR2 is SQIVND (reference sequence). The CDR3 spans 15 residues. The V end lost 5 bases, the J end lost 6 bases, and 19 bases lay between the germline ends. The CDR3 bases are TGTGCCAGTAGTCCCAGCCGGATCGGGGAGCATGGCTACACCTTC. Amino acids: CASSPSRIGEHGYTF.

Many counts were recorded for this clonotype. The chain employs TRBV12-3 or TRBV12-4 and TRBJ1-4; possibly TRBD1 for D (6 bases). Trimming pared 4 bases from V and 5 bases from J, leaving 17 bases between. The CDR3 has 16 residues. The CDR3 DNA reads TGTGCCAGCAGTTCCGCGGTGACAGGCGCCAATGAAAAACTGTTTTTT. It is translated as CASSSAVTGANEKLFF.

This clonotype was found many times. The gene calls are TRBV4-3 and TRBJ1-2, with D unclear. Trimming stripped 0 bases from V and 1 base from J, with 6 bases between. The length of the CDR3 is 14 residues. Germline V lookup: CDR1 LGHNA, CDR2 YSLEER. The CDR3 is CASSQDLSNYGYTF. CDR3 DNA: TGCGCCAGCAGCCAAGATCTTAGTAACTATGGCTACACCTTC.

In this sample, this clonotype turned up many times. This rearrangement joins TRBV20-1 to TRBJ2-7, with D perhaps TRBD2 (6 bases). This CDR3 contains 14 residues. Trimming took off 4 bases at V and 6 bases at J, with 19 bases between the two ends. The germline gives CDR1 DFQATT, CDR2 SNEGSKA (reference sequence). The chain's CDR3 is CSAIKSWGEGEQYF. As DNA, the CDR3 is TGCAGTGCTATCAAGAGTTGGGGGGAAGGCGAGCAGTACTTC.

This clonotype was seen repeatedly, ten times or more. This sequence joins TRBV11-1 and TRBJ2-2; no reliable D call. The CDR3 has 15 amino acids. CDR1 SGHAT and CDR2 FQDESV come from the germline V gene (reference sequence). V was cut by 5 bases and J by 3 bases, with 13 bases left in between. CDR3: CASSPITEYTGELFF. In DNA, the CDR3 is TGTGCCAGCAGCCCAATAACGGAGTACACCGGGGAGCTGTTTTTT.

This clonotype was seen at least ten times. The V and J genes are TRBV7-2 and TRBJ2-1; a weak D match, TRBD1 (5 bases). Per germline, CDR1 SGHTA and CDR2 FQGNSA. The CDR3 consists of 14 residues. The V and J ends lost 0 bases and 11 bases respectively, with 14 bases between them. The CDR3 DNA is TGTGCCAGCAGCTTAGCGCTGGCAGGACATAAGCAGTTCTTC. Translating gives CASSLALAGHKQFF.

Ten or more counts support this clonotype. In DNA form, the CDR3 reads TGCGCCAGCAGCTCTAGCGGAACCTACGAGCAGTACTTC. This translates into CASSSSGTYEQYF. The chain is built from TRBV4-3 and TRBJ2-7; 7 nucleotides match TRBD2. Germline V lookup: CDR1 LGHNA, CDR2 YSLEER. The CDR3 covers 13 residues. V was clipped by 5 bases and J by 2 bases; unmatched bases: 3.